The 27 T cell receptor beta chains in this list originate from one sample, sequenced in a study of blood T cell repertoires in COVID-19. Assay used: immunoSEQ multiplex PCR; TCRdb lists only in-frame clones, some missing. Of about 220,000 clones in the sample, around 84% were seen once. The material sequenced was peripheral blood. The receptors stem from a man aged 45-60 years who had recovered from COVID-19.

CDR3 DNA: TGTGCCAGCAGCTTGGGACTAGATAGTTCCGTGGATACGCAGTATTTT. Its protein product is CASSLGLDSSVDTQYF. The rearrangement links TRBV11-2 to TRBJ2-3; TRBD2 agrees at 8 bases. V was clipped by 3 bases and J by 6 bases; unmatched bases: 11. The CDR3 runs 16 residues. The germline CDR1 and CDR2 sequences are SGHAT and FQNNGV.

V is TRBV5-1 and J is TRBJ2-1; no clear D gene. V was trimmed by 0 bases and J by 4 bases, leaving 23 bases between them. CDR1 and CDR2 (germline): SGHRS, YFSETQ. The CDR3 contains 19 residues. The CDR3 spells CASSLAPLRLGNSYNEQFF. DNA for the CDR3: TGCGCCAGCAGCTTGGCCCCTCTCCGTCTAGGAAATAGTTACAATGAGCAGTTCTTC.

The chain joins TRBV6-4 to TRBJ2-1; 8 positions agree with TRBD1. With 2 bases clipped from V and 7 bases from J, the junction kept 10 bases outside the gene matches. The CDR3 has 16 residues. The germline V gene has CDR1 MRHNA and CDR2 SNTAGT. CDR3 amino acids: CASSDHTTGVRNEQFF. In nucleotides, the CDR3 is TGTGCCAGCAGTGACCATACGACAGGGGTAAGGAATGAGCAGTTCTTC.

This chain connects TRBV9 to TRBJ2-1; D possibly corresponds to TRBD2 (6 bases). The CDR3 consists of 15 residues. The germline V gene encodes CDR1 SGDLS and CDR2 YYNGEE. V gave up 0 bases and J gave up 6 bases, with 13 bases separating them. The CDR3, as DNA: TGTGCCAGCAGCGTAGCGCGGGATGCGGTCAATGAGCAGTTCTTC. It codes for CASSVARDAVNEQFF.

V gene TRBV30 combines with J gene TRBJ1-5; TRBD1 matches 10 bases. Germline-derived CDR1 and CDR2 are GTSNPN and SVGIG (reference sequence). The junction had 11 bases not matched to a gene; V was cut back by 1 base and J by 2 bases. This CDR3 has 18 residues. The CDR3 DNA reads TGTGCCTGGAGTGGGGATAGACAGGGGGCGCGGGGCAATCAGCCCCAGCATTTT. Its protein product is CAWSGDRQGARGNQPQHF.

The chain has TRBV7-9 and TRBJ1-2, with D possibly matching TRBD1 (6 bases). CDR3 length: 14 residues. Trimming shortened V by 4 bases and J by 6 bases, and 15 bases separated the two germline ends. CDR1 and CDR2 from the germline V gene are SEHNR and FQNEAQ (reference sequence). The CDR3: CASSYLGQLNGYTF. CDR3 DNA sequence: TGTGCCAGCAGCTACTTAGGACAGTTGAATGGCTACACCTTC. The full variable domain, its missing parts supplied by reference TRBV7-9 and TRBJ1-2, is DTGVSQNPRHKITKRGQNVTFRCDPISEHNRLYWYRQTLGQGPEFLTYFQNEAQLEKSRLLSDRFSAERPKGSFSTLEIQRTEQGDSAMYLCASSYLGQLNGYTFGSGTRLTVV.

The V and J genes are TRBV7-2 and TRBJ1-1; unclear D gene. Germline V gene data show CDR1 as SGHTA and CDR2 as FQGNSA. The CDR3 loop spans 14 amino acids. Trimming removed 0 bases from V and 5 bases from J, with 10 bases in between. The CDR3 coding sequence is TGTGCCAGCAGCTTAGCGCTCTGGCAGACTGAAGCTTTCTTT. Residues: CASSLALWQTEAFF.

This CDR3 is CATSGWGRTGGTNEQFF. The CDR3 nucleotides are TGTGCCACCAGTGGTTGGGGCCGGACAGGGGGTACCAATGAGCAGTTCTTC. The chain carries TRBV24-1 and TRBJ2-1; 10 positions match TRBD1. V lost 5 bases and J lost 6; bases outside the gene matches: 12. This CDR3 is built from 17 residues. Germline V gene data show CDR1 as KGHDR and CDR2 as SFDVKD.

The rearrangement uses TRBV2 and TRBJ1-5; 7 positions agree with TRBD1. V shed 8 bases and J 5 bases; nucleotides not matched to a gene: 3. Germline lookup yields CDR1 SNHLY and CDR2 FYNNEI. The CDR3 spans 12 residues. This CDR3 reads CASGDSYQPQHF. The CDR3 nucleotides read TGTGCCAGCGGGGACAGCTATCAGCCCCAGCATTTT.

J is TRBJ2-7 and V is TRBV28; 7 bases align to TRBD1. Trimming took 6 bases from V and 6 from J; bases not matched to a gene: 14. There are 15 residues in the CDR3. Germline loops: CDR1 MDHEN, CDR2 SYDVKM. CDR3 DNA: TGTGCCAGCAGGACAGGGTCCCCGGGTGCGAGCGAGCAGTACTTC. Translating it yields CASRTGSPGASEQYF.

Comments on this clone: Other DNA sequences from this sample encode an identical CDR3 as well. The chain has TRBV28 and TRBJ2-1, with D unclear. V dropped 3 bases and J dropped 5 bases, with 5 bases sitting between them. The length of the CDR3 is 12 residues. Germline CDR1 and CDR2: MDHEN and SYDVKM. CDR3 amino acids: CASSLSNNEQFF. Here the CDR3 DNA reads TGTGCCAGCAGTTTGTCCAACAATGAGCAGTTCTTC.

This clone has only a few counts. CDR3 coding DNA: TGTGCCAGCAGCCGTCAGGGAAACACCGGGGAGCTGTTTTTT. Its translation is CASSRQGNTGELFF. This rearrangement joins TRBV7-9 to TRBJ2-2; the D gene is possibly TRBD1 (5 bases). There are 14 residues in the CDR3. Per the germline V gene, CDR1 is SEHNR and CDR2 is FQNEAQ (reference sequence). Trimming pared 5 bases from V and 2 bases from J, leaving 9 bases between.

The genes are TRBV27 and TRBJ2-1; TRBD1 matches at 7 bases. CDR3 length: 14 amino acids. Losses at the gene ends were 3 bases for V and 4 bases for J; bases not matched to a gene: 3. The germline V gene encodes CDR1 MNHEY and CDR2 SMNVEV (reference sequence). In DNA, the CDR3 is TGTGCCAGCAGTTTGAAGGACAGGTACAATGAGCAGTTCTTC. Amino acid sequence: CASSLKDRYNEQFF.

This clone was seen only a few times. The J gene is TRBJ2-3, the V gene TRBV9; 8 bases agree with TRBD1. This CDR3 region has 16 residues. Unmatched junction bases numbered 9, after V lost 0 bases and J lost 6 bases. The germline V gene encodes CDR1 SGDLS and CDR2 YYNGEE. CDR3 nucleotides: TGTGCCAGCAGCGTAGGACAGACAGGGGCACCCGATACGCAGTATTTT. Its protein product is CASSVGQTGAPDTQYF.

The chain couples TRBV11-2 to TRBJ2-7; D is unresolved. Germline V gene lookup returns CDR1 SGHAT and CDR2 FQNNGV. Trimming took 4 bases from V and 3 from J, leaving 13 bases between them. There are 14 residues in the CDR3. The CDR3 is CASSSAHTFYEQYF. The CDR3 nucleotides are TGTGCCAGCAGCTCTGCCCACACCTTCTACGAGCAGTACTTC.

This chain joins TRBV11-2 and TRBJ2-1; perhaps TRBD2 as D (5 bases). Trimming removed 5 bases at V and 10 bases at J, with 15 bases between. The CDR3 runs 13 residues. Germline V CDR1 and CDR2: SGHAT, FQNNGV. The CDR3 sequence: CASSSGRYLEQFF. CDR3 nucleotides: TGTGCCAGCAGCAGCGGACGTTACTTGGAGCAGTTCTTC.

The chain joins TRBV21-1 to TRBJ2-7; no DNA check was done on the table's D call, TRBD2. TRBV21-1 is annotated as a pseudogene. The CDR3 sequence is 16 residues long. As DNA, the CDR3 is TGTGCCAGCAGCAAAGTGCAAGGTGCGGGGGATTACGAGCAGTACTTC. Translation: CASSKVQGAGDYEQYF.

This rearrangement joins TRBV9 to TRBJ2-2; D may be TRBD2 (5 bases). V lost 4 bases, J lost 1 base, and 11 bases lay in between. Germline CDR1 SGDLS, CDR2 YYNGEE. The CDR3 spans 15 residues. CDR3 DNA sequence: TGTGCCAGCAGCCCTGTAGGAGGGAACACCGGGGAGCTGTTTTTT. Protein sequence: CASSPVGGNTGELFF.

V usage is TRBV5-4 and J usage is TRBJ2-7; D unclear. V lost 4 bases and J 6 bases, leaving 11 bases between the germline ends. Germline CDR1 reads SGHNT; CDR2 reads YYREEE (reference sequence). CDR3 length: 12 residues. In nucleotides, the CDR3 is TGTGCCAGCAGCACAAGCGATTCCGAGCAGTACTTC. Its translation is CASSTSDSEQYF.

The J gene is TRBJ1-3, the V gene TRBV3-1 (or the pseudogene TRBV3-2); 7 nucleotides align to TRBD1. Per germline, CDR1 LGHDT and CDR2 YNNKEL (reference sequence). V lost 4 bases to trimming and J lost 2 bases; unmatched junction nucleotides: 2. The CDR3 is made up of 14 amino acids. This chain's CDR3 is CASSPRGAGNTIYF. DNA for the CDR3: TGTGCCAGCAGCCCCAGGGGGGCTGGAAACACCATATATTTT.

The V and J genes are TRBV7-2 and TRBJ2-3; TRBD2 matches at 10 bases. The ends lost 3 bases at V and 6 bases at J; junction bases unmatched: 6. The CDR3 covers 15 residues. Germline assignment: CDR1 SGHTA and CDR2 FQGNSA. CDR3: CASSLAGTSADTQYF. CDR3 bases: TGTGCCAGCAGCTTGGCCGGGACTAGCGCGGATACGCAGTATTTT.

A single count supports this clone. The chain uses TRBV30 and TRBJ2-5; 8 bases map to TRBD1. This CDR3 region has 13 residues. The V and J ends lost 1 base and 4 bases, in that order; junction bases with no gene match: 2. Germline CDR1 reads GTSNPN; CDR2 reads SVGIG (reference sequence). CDR3: CAWSGQGAETQYF. The CDR3 DNA reads as TGTGCCTGGAGTGGGCAGGGGGCAGAGACCCAGTACTTC.

This sequence joins TRBV4-2 and TRBJ2-1; D call uncertain. This CDR3 is 13 amino acids long. The V end was cut by 0 bases, the J end by 10 bases, with 10 bases between. Germline-derived CDR1 and CDR2 are LGHNA and YNFKEQ. The CDR3 reads CASSQESPGEQFF. The CDR3 DNA reads as TGTGCCAGCAGCCAAGAGTCCCCCGGGGAGCAGTTCTTC.

The chain links TRBV11-2 to TRBJ2-1, with D perhaps matching TRBD2 (5 bases). Germline lookup yields CDR1 SGHAT and CDR2 FQNNGV. Trimming cost V 6 bases and J 1 base, with 16 bases left between them. The CDR3 totals 16 residues. The CDR3 is CASSASSRLSYNEQFF. The CDR3 nucleotides read TGTGCCAGCAGTGCTAGCAGCCGCCTTTCCTACAATGAGCAGTTCTTC.

This clone occurred a few times. J is TRBJ1-3 and V is TRBV28, with D perhaps TRBD1 (6 bases). Germline lookup yields CDR1 MDHEN and CDR2 SYDVKM. The CDR3 contains 15 residues. V lost 7 bases to trimming and J lost 2 bases, with 15 bases between them. The CDR3 loop is CASTTGGPPGNTIYF. The CDR3 nucleotides read TGTGCCAGCACGACGGGGGGCCCCCCTGGAAACACCATATATTTT.

V usage is TRBV28 and J usage is TRBJ2-3, with 8 bases aligning to TRBD2. The CDR3 is made up of 16 amino acids. The V gene end was trimmed by 4 bases and the J gene end by 4 bases; junction bases not matched to a gene: 10. Germline V gene lookup returns CDR1 MDHEN and CDR2 SYDVKM. CDR3 DNA sequence: TGTGCCAGCAGTTCCCTCACAGCGGGAGTCCCAGATACGCAGTATTTT. It codes for CASSSLTAGVPDTQYF.

This chain uses TRBV28 with TRBJ1-1; 7 positions agree with TRBD1. From germline, CDR1 is MDHEN and CDR2 SYDVKM. V trimming: 4 bases; J trimming: 5 bases; junction bases outside the gene matches: 13. CDR3 length: 16 residues. This CDR3 is CASSSVVGRGQTEAFF. The DNA for the CDR3 is TGTGCCAGCAGTTCCGTGGTTGGTAGGGGGCAAACTGAAGCTTTCTTT.